Each of the 9 T cell receptor beta chains below was sequenced from the same sample in a study of T cells in Graves' hyperthyroidism and ophthalmopathy. The TCR beta CDR3 regions underwent amplification using RNA transcripts as the source. With the HTBI primer set, the TCR CDR3 went through a first round of RT-PCR. TCRdb itself ran the multiplex PCR reads through MiXCR, one entry per CDR3 protein. The repertoire consists of about 690,000 distinct CDR3 sequences, with roughly a sixth occurring once and the leading ten covering about a sixth. Specimen: blood. The source of these receptors is a man in his fifties with Graves' hyperthyroidism.

The sample holds many counts of this clonotype. This chain joins TRBV6-1 and TRBJ1-4, with D uncertain. CDR1 is MNHNS and CDR2 is SASEGT in the germline V gene. The ends were cut back, 0 bases at V and 12 bases at J, with 11 bases in the middle. The CDR3 is 13 residues long. CDR3 sequence reads: CASSEAPARELFF. DNA for the CDR3: TGTGCCAGCAGTGAAGCTCCCGCCCGGGAACTGTTTTTT.

This clonotype came up many times. The chain uses TRBV12-3 or TRBV12-4 and TRBJ2-3; D uncertain. This CDR3 contains 15 residues. V was shortened by 5 bases and J by 3 bases, with 15 bases between the two germline ends. CDR3 residues: CASSPDLGWTDTQYF. DNA for the CDR3: TGTGCCAGCAGTCCGGATCTCGGGTGGACAGATACGCAGTATTTT.

This chain joins TRBV6-6 and TRBJ2-7; TRBD1 is a possible D gene (5 bases). Germline CDR1 MNHNY, CDR2 SVGAGI (reference sequence). Deletions cut 0 bases from V and 1 base from J, with 10 bases between. The CDR3 spans 15 residues. CDR3 coding DNA: TGTGCCAGCAGTTACTCGGACACCGGTTCCTACGAGCAGTACTTC. This translates into CASSYSDTGSYEQYF.

The rearrangement uses TRBV7-9 and TRBJ2-7; D is perhaps TRBD2 (6 bases). The CDR3 runs to 15 residues. V lost 0 bases to trimming and J lost 2 bases, with 11 bases between them. Per germline, CDR1 SEHNR and CDR2 FQNEAQ (reference sequence). The DNA for the CDR3 is TGTGCCAGCAGCTTAGCGGGAGGCCTCACCTACGAGCAGTACTTC. This sequence encodes CASSLAGGLTYEQYF.

This clonotype was observed a few times. This chain links TRBV18 with TRBJ2-1; 10 bases match TRBD2. CDR1 KGHSH and CDR2 LQKENI come from the germline V gene. V gave up 3 bases and J gave up 15 bases; unmatched junction bases: 17. This CDR3 comprises 16 residues. The CDR3 sequence is CASSPADLMASGSRFF. CDR3 DNA: TGTGCCAGCTCACCGGCAGATCTTATGGCTAGCGGGAGTCGGTTCTTC.

The rearrangement joins TRBV20-1 to TRBJ2-5; 7 bases map to TRBD1. Unmatched junction bases numbered 8, after V lost 5 bases and J lost 5 bases. This CDR3 has 13 amino acids. Germline CDR1 and CDR2: DFQATT and SNEGSKA (reference sequence). In DNA, the CDR3 is TGCAGTGCTCCAGGGGGATTCGAGGAGACCCAGTACTTC. Residues: CSAPGGFEETQYF.

This clonotype was found a few times. V and J are TRBV20-1 and TRBJ1-5; the match to TRBD1 covers 8 bases. The CDR3 length is 14 residues. In germline, CDR1 is DFQATT, CDR2 SNEGSKA (reference sequence). V lost 3 bases to trimming and J lost 5 bases; unmatched junction nucleotides: 6. CDR3 residues: CSARDRAGDQPQHF. CDR3 in DNA: TGCAGTGCTAGGGACAGGGCTGGGGATCAGCCCCAGCATTTT.

This clonotype was observed many times. V gene TRBV12-3 or TRBV12-4 combines with J gene TRBJ2-3; D not resolved. The CDR3 is 14 amino acids. The ends were cut back, 3 bases at V and 0 bases at J, with 7 bases in the middle. CDR3 amino acids: CASSFGQSTDTQYF. In DNA form, the CDR3 reads TGTGCCAGCAGTTTTGGGCAGAGCACAGATACGCAGTATTTT.

This clonotype was observed at least ten times. V usage is TRBV5-1 and J usage is TRBJ2-1; TRBD1 agrees at 10 bases. Trimming cost V 0 bases and J 5 bases; bases outside gene matches: 2. CDR1 SGHRS and CDR2 YFSETQ come from the germline V gene. This CDR3 has 15 residues. In DNA, the CDR3 is TGCGCCAGCAGCTTGGGACAGGGGGCTCACAATGAGCAGTTCTTC. It encodes CASSLGQGAHNEQFF.